A selection of T cell receptor beta chains follows, all from one sample in a study of CD8 T cells in ankylosing spondylitis. TCRdb used MiXCR to reprocess the 5' RACE reads, holding one entry per CDR3 protein. The sample includes roughly 150,000 distinct CDR3 sequences, around 32% of them seen just once. The sequenced material came from synovial fluid, either unsorted or a sorted T cell fraction (not recorded which). The source is a male donor with ankylosing spondylitis. Both conserved end residues are part of each CDR3. D genes are given only for firm matches. A row's size may be missing; if present it is once, few, many or a size class.

V gene,D gene,clone size,J gene,CDR3 DNA,CDR3 protein
TRBV6-5,TRBD1,few,TRBJ1-1,TGTGCCAGCAGTTTTACAGGGGGCGGTATTACTGAAGCTTTCTTT,CASSFTGGGITEAFF
TRBV9,TRBD1,-,TRBJ1-2,TGTGCCAGCAGCCCCATTAGGGACAGTAACTATGGCTACACCTTC,CASSPIRDSNYGYTF
TRBV30,TRBD1,many,TRBJ1-5,TGTGCCTGGAGTGTGGGGACAGGGATGAATCAGCCCCAGCATTTT,CAWSVGTGMNQPQHF
TRBV6-1,TRBD1,-,TRBJ2-3,TGTGCCAGCAGTGGGACAGGGGGCGACGATACGCAGTATTTT,CASSGTGGDDTQYF
TRBV29-1,TRBD2,-,TRBJ2-1,TGCAGCCTCACTATGTCACTAGCGGGAAAGAATGAGCAGTTCTTC,CSLTMSLAGKNEQFF
TRBV20-1,-,-,TRBJ1-2,TGCAGTGTAGCTGGGCAGATCTATGGCTACACCTTC,CSVAGQIYGYTF
TRBV5-4,-,few,TRBJ2-7,TGTGCCAGCAGCTTAAGACAGGATAGTTACGAGCAGTACTTC,CASSLRQDSYEQYF
TRBV29-1,TRBD1,many,TRBJ1-2,TGCAGCGTTGAAGGGGGACAGCGCCAACTTAACTATGGCTACACCTTC,CSVEGGQRQLNYGYTF
TRBV20-1,-,-,TRBJ1-1,TGCAGTGCTAGAAATGGGACCATGAACACTGAAGCTTTCTTT,CSARNGTMNTEAFF
TRBV6-1,-,-,TRBJ1-5,TGTGCCAGCAGTGAACTGGGACGTAGCAATCAGCCCCAGCATTTT,CASSELGRSNQPQHF
TRBV12-3/TRBV12-4,TRBD2,-,TRBJ2-1,TGTGCCAGCAGCCGCGGACTAGCGGCCAGCAATGAGCAGTTCTTC,CASSRGLAASNEQFF
TRBV20-1,-,few,TRBJ1-5,TGCAGTGGGGAGAATGGCAATCAGCCCCAGCATTTT,CSGENGNQPQHF
TRBV20-1,TRBD1,-,TRBJ1-5,TGCAGTGCTAACCGACAGGGTAGCAATCAGCCCCAGCATTTT,CSANRQGSNQPQHF
TRBV5-6,-,few,TRBJ1-6,TGTGCCAGCAGCGCGACTCGTGGATCACCCCTCCACTTT,CASSATRGSPLHF
TRBV7-9,TRBD1,-,TRBJ1-1,TGTGCCAGCAGCTTACTAGGACAGGGGAGCTTTAACACTGAAGCTTTCTTT,CASSLLGQGSFNTEAFF
TRBV20-1,-,few,TRBJ2-1,TGCAGTGCTAGAGGAGGGAACAATGAGCAGTTCTTC,CSARGGNNEQFF
TRBV15,TRBD1,few,TRBJ2-3,TGTGCCACCAGCAGACTTCGTCAGGTGCAGGGGGGCACAGATACGCAGTATTTT,CATSRLRQVQGGTDTQYF
TRBV5-1,TRBD2,-,TRBJ2-7,TGCGCCAGCAGCCCTTTACCGGGACTAGCAGGCGAGCAGTACTTC,CASSPLPGLAGEQYF
TRBV28,-,once,TRBJ1-4,TGTGCCAGCGGGCAGGGCAATGAAAAACTGTTTTTT,CASGQGNEKLFF
TRBV7-9,-,-,TRBJ2-1,TGTGCCAGCACTTTACACACATACAATGAGCAGTTCTTC,CASTLHTYNEQFF